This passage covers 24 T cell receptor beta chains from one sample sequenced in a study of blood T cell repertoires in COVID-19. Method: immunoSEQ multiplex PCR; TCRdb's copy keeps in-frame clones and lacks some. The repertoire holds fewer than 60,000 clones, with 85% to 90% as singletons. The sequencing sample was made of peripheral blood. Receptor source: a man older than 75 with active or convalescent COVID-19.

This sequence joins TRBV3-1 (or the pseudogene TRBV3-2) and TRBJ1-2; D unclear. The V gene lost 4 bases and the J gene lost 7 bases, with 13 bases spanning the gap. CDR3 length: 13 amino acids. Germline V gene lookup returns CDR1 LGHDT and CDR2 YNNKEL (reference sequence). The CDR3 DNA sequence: TGTGCCAGCAGCCGCATCGACATCTCTGGCTACACCTTC. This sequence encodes CASSRIDISGYTF.

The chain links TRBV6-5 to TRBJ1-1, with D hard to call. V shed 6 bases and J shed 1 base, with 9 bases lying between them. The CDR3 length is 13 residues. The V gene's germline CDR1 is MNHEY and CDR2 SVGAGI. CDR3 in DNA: TGTGCCAGCAGGAATCAGGAGAACACTGAAGCTTTCTTT. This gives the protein CASRNQENTEAFF.

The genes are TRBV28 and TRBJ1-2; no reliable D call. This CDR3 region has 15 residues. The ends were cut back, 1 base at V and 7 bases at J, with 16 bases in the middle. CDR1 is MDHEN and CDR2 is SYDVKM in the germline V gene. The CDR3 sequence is CASSLFSRLIGGYTF. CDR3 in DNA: TGTGCCAGCAGTTTATTTTCTAGACTAATAGGTGGCTACACCTTC.

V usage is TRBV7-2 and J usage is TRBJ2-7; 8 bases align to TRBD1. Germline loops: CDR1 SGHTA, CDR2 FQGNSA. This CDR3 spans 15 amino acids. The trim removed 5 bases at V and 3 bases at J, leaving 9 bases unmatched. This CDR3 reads CASSLGAGGFYEQYF. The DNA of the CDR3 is TGTGCCAGCAGCCTCGGGGCAGGGGGCTTCTACGAGCAGTACTTC.

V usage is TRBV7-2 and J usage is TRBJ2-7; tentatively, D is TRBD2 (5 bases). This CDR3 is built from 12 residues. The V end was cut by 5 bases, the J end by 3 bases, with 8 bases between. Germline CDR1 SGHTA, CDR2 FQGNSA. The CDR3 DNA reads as TGTGCCAGCAGCCGTCGGGGCTACGAGCAGTACTTC. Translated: CASSRRGYEQYF.

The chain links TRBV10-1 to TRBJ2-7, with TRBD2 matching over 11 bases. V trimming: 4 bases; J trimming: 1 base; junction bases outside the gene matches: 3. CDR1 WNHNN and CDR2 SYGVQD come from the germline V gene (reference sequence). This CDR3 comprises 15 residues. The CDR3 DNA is TGCGCCAGCAGTGCTCTAGCGGGAGGATCCTACGAGCAGTACTTC. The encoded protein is CASSALAGGSYEQYF.

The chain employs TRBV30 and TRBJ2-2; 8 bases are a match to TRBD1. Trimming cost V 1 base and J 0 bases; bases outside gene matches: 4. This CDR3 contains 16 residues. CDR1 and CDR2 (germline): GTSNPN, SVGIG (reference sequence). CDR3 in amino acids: CAWSGGTGANTGELFF. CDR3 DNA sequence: TGTGCCTGGAGTGGGGGGACAGGCGCGAACACCGGGGAGCTGTTTTTT.

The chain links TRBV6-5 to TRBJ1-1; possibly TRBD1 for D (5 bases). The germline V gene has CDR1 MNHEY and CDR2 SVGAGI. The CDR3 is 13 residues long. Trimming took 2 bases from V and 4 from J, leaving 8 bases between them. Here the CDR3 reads CASSYRGITEAFF. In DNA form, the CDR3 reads TGTGCCAGCAGTTACCGGGGGATCACTGAAGCTTTCTTT.

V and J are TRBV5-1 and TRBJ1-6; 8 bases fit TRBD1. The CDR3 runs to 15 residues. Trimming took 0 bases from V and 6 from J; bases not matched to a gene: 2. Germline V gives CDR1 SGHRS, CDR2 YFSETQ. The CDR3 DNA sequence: TGCGCCAGCAGCTTGGAAGACAGGGGTAATTCACCCCTCCACTTT. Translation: CASSLEDRGNSPLHF.

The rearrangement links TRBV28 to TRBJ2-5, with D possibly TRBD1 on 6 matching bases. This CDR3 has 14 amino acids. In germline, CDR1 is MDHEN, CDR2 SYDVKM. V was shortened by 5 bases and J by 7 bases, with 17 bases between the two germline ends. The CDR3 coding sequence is TGTGCCAGCAGTCCCGGACAGTCACGGGGGACCCAGTACTTC. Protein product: CASSPGQSRGTQYF.

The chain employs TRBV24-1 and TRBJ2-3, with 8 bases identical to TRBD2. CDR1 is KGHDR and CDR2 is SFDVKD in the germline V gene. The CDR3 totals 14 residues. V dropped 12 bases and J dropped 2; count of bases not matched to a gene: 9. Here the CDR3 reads CAPIAGLITDTQYF. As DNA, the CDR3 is TGTGCCCCGATAGCGGGGTTGATCACAGATACGCAGTATTTT.

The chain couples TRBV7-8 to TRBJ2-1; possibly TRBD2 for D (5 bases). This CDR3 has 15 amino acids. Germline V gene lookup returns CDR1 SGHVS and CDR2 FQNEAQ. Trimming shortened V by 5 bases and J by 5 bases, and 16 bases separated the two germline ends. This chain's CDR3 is CASSPHLGANNEQFF. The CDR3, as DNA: TGTGCCAGCAGCCCACACCTGGGAGCGAACAATGAGCAGTTCTTC.

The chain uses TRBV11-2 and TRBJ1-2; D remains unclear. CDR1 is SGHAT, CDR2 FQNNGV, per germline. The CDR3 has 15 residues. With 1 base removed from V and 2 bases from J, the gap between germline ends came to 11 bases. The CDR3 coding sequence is TGTGCCAGCAGCTTAGGTGGAGGGCTGAACTATGGCTACACCTTC. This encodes CASSLGGGLNYGYTF.

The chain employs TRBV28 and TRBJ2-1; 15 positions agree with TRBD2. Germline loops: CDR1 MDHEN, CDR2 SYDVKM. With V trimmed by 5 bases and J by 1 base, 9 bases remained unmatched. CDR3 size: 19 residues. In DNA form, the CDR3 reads TGTGCCAGCAGTCAACCGGGACTAGCGGGGGGCCGTTCCTACAATGAGCAGTTCTTC. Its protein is CASSQPGLAGGRSYNEQFF.

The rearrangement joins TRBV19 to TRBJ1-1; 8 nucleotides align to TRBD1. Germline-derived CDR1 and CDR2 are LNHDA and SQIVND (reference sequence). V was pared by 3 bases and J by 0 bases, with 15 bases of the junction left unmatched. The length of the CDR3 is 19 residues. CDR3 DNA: TGTGCCAGTAGTATCGGAGACCTGGACAGGGAGACAATGAACACTGAAGCTTTCTTT. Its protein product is CASSIGDLDRETMNTEAFF.

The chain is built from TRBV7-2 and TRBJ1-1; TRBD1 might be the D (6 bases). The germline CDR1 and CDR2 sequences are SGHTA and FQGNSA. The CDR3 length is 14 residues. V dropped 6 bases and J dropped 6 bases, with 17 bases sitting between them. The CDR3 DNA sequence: TGTGCCAGCAGAGTACACATTACAGGGTCTGAAGCTTTCTTT. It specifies CASRVHITGSEAFF.

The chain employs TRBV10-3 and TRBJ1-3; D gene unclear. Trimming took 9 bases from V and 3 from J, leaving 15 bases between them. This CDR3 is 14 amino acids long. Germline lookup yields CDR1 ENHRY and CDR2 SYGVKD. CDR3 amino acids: CAISDGGNGNTIYF. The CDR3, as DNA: TGTGCCATATCCGATGGCGGAAATGGAAACACCATATATTTT.

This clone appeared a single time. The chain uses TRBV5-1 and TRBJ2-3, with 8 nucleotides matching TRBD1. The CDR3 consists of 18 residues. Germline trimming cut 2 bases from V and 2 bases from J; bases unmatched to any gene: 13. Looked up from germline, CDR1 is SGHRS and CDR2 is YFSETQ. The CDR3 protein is CASSLPNRTGPHTDTQYF. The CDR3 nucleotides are TGCGCCAGCAGCTTACCGAACAGGACAGGGCCCCACACAGATACGCAGTATTTT.

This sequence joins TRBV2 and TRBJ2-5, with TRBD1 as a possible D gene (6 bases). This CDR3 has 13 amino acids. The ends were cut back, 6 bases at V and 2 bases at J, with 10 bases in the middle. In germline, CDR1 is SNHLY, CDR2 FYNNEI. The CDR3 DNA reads TGTGCCAGCAGGACAGGTCGACAAGAGACCCAGTACTTC. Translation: CASRTGRQETQYF.

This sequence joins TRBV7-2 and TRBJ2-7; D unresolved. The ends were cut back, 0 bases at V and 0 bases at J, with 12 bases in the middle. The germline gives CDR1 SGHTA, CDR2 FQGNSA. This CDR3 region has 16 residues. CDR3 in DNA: TGTGCCAGCAGCTTAGCGCGGAGTAGACCCTCCTACGAGCAGTACTTC. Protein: CASSLARSRPSYEQYF.

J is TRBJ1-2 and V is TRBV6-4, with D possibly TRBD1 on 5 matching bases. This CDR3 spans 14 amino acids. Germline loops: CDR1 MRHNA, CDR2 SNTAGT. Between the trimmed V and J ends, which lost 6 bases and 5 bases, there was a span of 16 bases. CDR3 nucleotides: TGTGCCAGCAGCGCCCCGGGACTAGGATATGGCTACACCTTC. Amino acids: CASSAPGLGYGYTF.

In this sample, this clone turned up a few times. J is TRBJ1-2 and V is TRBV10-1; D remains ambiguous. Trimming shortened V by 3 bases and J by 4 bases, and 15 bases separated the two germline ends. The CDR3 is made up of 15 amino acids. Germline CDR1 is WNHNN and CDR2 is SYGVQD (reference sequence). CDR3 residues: CASSERVQDFYGYTF. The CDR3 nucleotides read TGCGCCAGCAGTGAACGCGTCCAGGACTTCTATGGCTACACCTTC.

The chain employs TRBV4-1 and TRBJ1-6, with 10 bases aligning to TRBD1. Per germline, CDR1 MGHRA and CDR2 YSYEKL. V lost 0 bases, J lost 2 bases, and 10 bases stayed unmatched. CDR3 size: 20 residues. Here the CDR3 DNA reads TGCGCCAGCAGCCAAGATCCCGCCGGGACAGGGGTAGCCTATAATTCACCCCTCCACTTT. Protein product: CASSQDPAGTGVAYNSPLHF.

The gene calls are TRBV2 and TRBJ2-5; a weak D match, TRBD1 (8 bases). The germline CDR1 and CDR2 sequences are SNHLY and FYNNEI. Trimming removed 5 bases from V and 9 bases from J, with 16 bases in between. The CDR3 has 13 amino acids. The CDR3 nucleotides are TGTGCCAGCAGTAGCGGGACAGGAGGGGCCCAGTACTTC. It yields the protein CASSSGTGGAQYF.